This TCR beta chain is drawn from a study of cytomegalovirus exposure and HLA in healthy donors (dated 2017 in TCRdb). A note on the overall study: According to an earlier analysis of 450 to 650 of the donors, roughly 180 million T cells yielded roughly 110 million unique TCR beta sequences and approximately 280 Gb of sequence data. Using immunosequencing, the study profiled T cell repertoires from 666 subjects and related those repertoires to cytomegalovirus serostatus. Every discovery cohort repertoire had been produced on one sequencing platform. Genome-wide SNP genotypes for about three fifths of the 666 donors were used in a later genetic analysis, which treated that subset as a discovery cohort. Along with the approximately 650-subject first cohort, a separate validation cohort of over a hundred different subjects was used. HLA typing included class I and class II loci at four-digit resolution. Roughly 5 DR-DQ haplotypes were handled as single units for association and clustering, since linkage in the cohort was strong. Among roughly 400 genotyped donors of the cohort, an average of roughly 230,000 unique TCR beta nucleotide sequences was sequenced per donor, of which 15% to 20% were non-productive. Donor age, sex, ethnicity and CMV serostatus were collected together with the repertoire data. An early release covering around 630 HLA-typed donors comprised about 300 gigabases of sequencing data and around 80 million unique TCR sequences. To predict cytomegalovirus infection status, the study brought together high-throughput TCR immunosequencing, statistical association of individual TCRs with disease status, and machine learning. Typing coverage differed by locus: A, B, C, DRB1 and DQB1 were typed in about 620-630 donors, DQA1 in 522, DPA1 in around 610, and DPB1 in about 450. An earlier analysis of nearly 600 of the donors applied high-throughput TCR beta sequencing to assess whether each TCR beta V gene segment acted as functional or pseudogenic. Among the roughly 400 genotyped donors, about 83% belonged to the genetic ancestry cluster associated with self-reported Caucasian donors. Rather than using new phenotypic data, the later analysis identified candidate immune exposures from TCR beta sequences and from how often those sequences occurred across donors. The study aimed to test whether cataloging public T cell receptors could reveal signatures of past pathogen exposure. To study patterns of TCR occurrence, a later analysis re-analyzed previously published TCR beta repertoires from around 670 donors and added high-resolution HLA genotyping. General findings and caveats noted by the study authors: When HLA alleles, especially DR and DQ, strongly co-occurred, TCR associations were difficult to assign to individual alleles. The presence/absence analyses assumed that sequencing depth was roughly uniform across donors, and that assumption may not be true. In both the original and validation cohorts, the classifier was reported to diagnose cytomegalovirus status with high specificity and sensitivity. A later analysis associated about 16,000 TCR beta sequences with specific HLA alleles at a false discovery rate of 0.05. In vitro tests confirmed that three of the cytomegalovirus-associated TCR beta chains recognize cytomegalovirus antigens. In a later analysis, HLA-associated TCR beta chains showed more clonal expansion and lower generation probabilities than non-associated chains that were equally common. Correlated functional status among segregating V segments might reflect linkage disequilibrium, but an unknown experimental factor could not be ruled out. In a later genetic analysis, fewer N-insertions in productive TCRs were reported among donors in an Asian-associated ancestry cluster than the 666-donor mean. According to a later analysis, TCR association rates differed among HLA loci, with DRB1 alleles showing the most associated TCRs and HLA-C alleles showing the fewest. Because the 87-base-pair reads could not distinguish some IMGT-functional V segments, including TRBV6-2 and TRBV6-3, those segments were excluded. The cohort was sequenced for TCR beta chains only, and without alpha or paired-chain data the features that could be detected were limited. V-gene and J-gene trimming of TCR beta chains was associated with a missense DCLRE1C variant in a later genetic analysis, and the association was replicated in an independent cohort. For the cohort, immune exposure information was limited to CMV serostatus. In a later analysis, most CMV-associated TCR beta chains were found to appear HLA-restricted, with HLA associations seemingly driven largely by CMV exposure. In a later analysis, several top co-occurrence clusters were reported to appear linked to parvovirus B19, influenza, CMV and Epstein-Barr virus. Across donors, most TCR sequences were observed very rarely, whereas some public TCRs were present in many individuals. A further reported finding was that TCR beta sequences accurately predicted the HLA-A and HLA-B alleles for most subjects in the first cohort. The study gave a list of over 150 TCR beta chains associated with cytomegalovirus. In an earlier analysis of more than 500 of the donors, most TCR beta V segments appeared in productive rearrangements about 87% or about 30% of the time, broadly matching IMGT annotations. A cluster of highly shared sequence variants was judged likely to be a technical artifact of the sequencing pipeline. The earlier analysis of nearly 600 of the donors excluded 15 to 20 rarely observed V segments, including chromosome 9 orphons, because counts were too low. Because HLA typing was missing for some donors at each locus, association tests included only the typed subset. The authors suggested that the approach could potentially be generalized to other disease states and immunological phenotypes.

CDR1 SQVTM and CDR2 ANQGSEA are derived from the germline V gene. Compared with germline, V lacks 3 bases and J lacks 1 base; bases without a gene match: 13. Taken from cysteine to phenylalanine, the CDR3 has 18 residues. Only the CDR3 DNA is retained, 54 bases long and in frame from the first base. As concerns this clone: It has no known antigen specificity. Within one base of it there is no much larger clone, and no base qualities were kept.

The library was generated by the immunoSEQ multiplex PCR assay. For the multiplex PCR, a mixture combining 60 forward primers for TCR Vbeta segments and 13 reverse primers for TCR Jbeta segments was used. Amplification of the CDR3 region of rearranged TCR beta genes was performed with a multiplex PCR assay on genomic DNA. The Illumina HiSeq System was used to sequence the amplified TCR beta libraries as 87-base-pair reads. Concerning the study's data processing: A later analysis tallied 75 million to 95 million unique TCR beta chains across the 610 or so repertoires, and some 10 million of those chains were shared by two or more donors. Raw reads were error-corrected and collapsed into unique sequences by a nearest-neighbor algorithm in which closely related sequences were merged to remove PCR and sequencing errors. Alignment of CDR3 sequences to IMGT reference sequences was used to assign V, D and J gene segments. For a sequence to be retained, a match of at least six nucleotides was required to both a V gene segment and a J gene segment. A rearrangement counted as productive if the CDR3 had no stop codons and remained in frame with V and J, and every other rearrangement counted as non-productive. Following IMGT convention, CDR3 was defined as the stretch from the second conserved V-encoded cysteine to the conserved J-encoded phenylalanine. The earlier analysis of approximately 590 of the donors excluded any sequence lacking an unambiguous match to a single V gene segment. In an earlier analysis of a few hundred of the donors, a V segment was called functional when productive rearrangements were above 56.7%, and segregating when the standard deviation between donors exceeded 5%. To diagnose cytomegalovirus status from the catalog of TCR beta chain sequences, a statistical classification framework was built. In a later analysis, TCR nucleotide sequences were compared against IMGT/GENE-DB human TR gene sequences so that V and J genes could be assigned. In a later analysis, CDR3 sequences and most-parsimonious VDJ recombination scenarios were assigned using the TCRdist pipeline. A later analysis defined each TCR beta chain by its CDR3 amino acid sequence plus V-gene family, and excluded reads lacking a unique V-gene family. As a way to deal with suspected cross-contamination and a sequencing artifact, a later analysis dropped 500 to 700 nucleotide sequences that were highly shared and had low generation probability. In a later analysis, a clonal expansion index for each public chain was calculated from normalized within-repertoire ranks of inferred template counts. In a later analysis, generation probabilities were computed using a VDJ recombination model fitted to out-of-frame rearrangements, and the results were checked against IGoR. Hypergeometric tests were used in a later analysis to score TCR-TCR, TCR-HLA and TCR-CMV co-occurrence, with a repertoire-size bias correction applied to the TCR pairs. In a later analysis, false discovery rates were estimated by permuting HLA or CMV assignments 20 times. In a later analysis, co-occurring TCRs were grouped with DBSCAN, and TCRdist sequence similarity was added when clustering was performed within HLA-allele-positive subsets. For co-occurrence clustering, repertoires with fewer than 30,000 or more than 120,000 public chains were excluded, along with about five repertoires with anomalous nucleotide sharing. TCRdb took over this immuneACCESS table, retaining in-frame rearrangements with V and J assigned. Such tables are incomplete; in checked studies, under half of the missing clones stem from an unresolved V gene, and the remainder is unexplained. V and J calls and clone size come straight from that table; D and trimming were deduced from the DNA. Counted in this sample were more than 95,000 clones; approximately 83% of them appeared once. Around 3.5% of the sample belongs to the ten largest clones.

The cohort comprised several hundred healthy bone marrow donors. All cohort members were sampled while nominally healthy, although unrecorded immune exposures were likely present. The donor tested CMV seropositive and was one of the 289 seropositive cohort members. A peripheral blood sample was provided by each donor, and peripheral blood mononuclear cells were used for TCR beta sequencing. The Qiagen DNeasy Blood Extraction Kit was used to extract genomic DNA from the blood cell samples. This sequence was found in a woman between 40 and 50 years old in good health and CMV-seropositive. Recombination joined TRBV29-1 with TRBJ2-1; 9 of the junction bases match TRBD2. Source material: PBMCs. This receptor has the CDR3 CSVDAGSGRFGSYNEQFF. The nucleotide sequence reads TGCAGCGTTGACGCGGGGAGCGGGAGGTTTGGTTCCTACAATGAGCAGTTCTTC.